A single sample is the source of the 19 T cell receptor beta chains below, sequenced in a study of T cell changes during pregnancy in multiple sclerosis. TCRdb's table, derived via immunoSEQ multiplex PCR, lists solely in-frame clones and lacks some. There are some 100,000 clones in the sample; almost 95% occur only once, and approximately 0.88% lies in the top ten. The sequenced sample was peripheral blood, obtained before pregnancy. The receptors were sampled from a female donor with multiple sclerosis, enrolled in a pregnancy study.

Points on this clone: The junction shows a germline mismatch at one end, possibly a read error. The chain combines TRBV28 with TRBJ2-5, with D maybe TRBD2 (5 bases). The CDR3 is made up of 14 amino acids. The V gene's germline CDR1 is MDHEN and CDR2 SYDVKM. The CDR3 is CASSFRGARQRTHF. CDR3 coding DNA: TGTGCCAGCAGTTTCCGGGGTGCGCGGCAAAGAACCCACTTC.

V usage is TRBV5-1 and J usage is TRBJ1-1; 7 bases are a match to TRBD1. CDR1 and CDR2 (germline): SGHRS, YFSETQ. The length of the CDR3 is 18 residues. V lost 5 bases, J lost 0 bases, and 16 bases stayed unmatched. CDR3 bases: TGCGCCAGCAGATTCTCTGCGCGGGACAGCTACATGAACACTGAAGCTTTCTTT. Protein product: CASRFSARDSYMNTEAFF.

The V and J genes are TRBV5-1 and TRBJ1-3; 7 bases match TRBD1. The CDR3 is 15 residues long. J gave up 2 bases and V 4 bases, and 6 bases lay outside the gene matches. Germline CDR1 reads SGHRS; CDR2 reads YFSETQ. CDR3 nucleotide sequence: TGCGCCAGCAGCACATCCGGGACAGCTGGAAACACCATATATTTT. Protein product: CASSTSGTAGNTIYF. Combining the CDR3 with reference TRBV5-1 and TRBJ1-3 gives the whole variable domain KAGVTQTPRYLIKTRGQQVTLSCSPISGHRSVSWYQQTPGQGLQFLFEYFSETQRNKGNFPGRFSGRQFSNSRSEMNVSTLELGDSALYLCASSTSGTAGNTIYFGEGSWLTVV.

V and J are TRBV5-1 and TRBJ1-1; D gene ambiguous. Deletions cut 1 base from V and 1 base from J, with 8 bases between. CDR3 length: 14 amino acids. The germline CDR1 and CDR2 sequences are SGHRS and YFSETQ. In DNA, the CDR3 is TGCGCCAGCAGCTTGACAGTTACGAACACTGAAGCTTTCTTT. Residues: CASSLTVTNTEAFF.

CDR3 nucleotides: TGCAGCGTGAGGAGAAAGGGGGTCCAAGAGACCCAGTACTTC. Translated: CSVRRKGVQETQYF. The chain links TRBV29-1 to TRBJ2-5; possible D gene TRBD1, 6 bases. Trimming pared 6 bases from V and 1 base from J, leaving 15 bases between. The CDR3 totals 14 residues. Germline CDR1 and CDR2: SQVTM and ANQGSEA.

The V and J genes are TRBV4-2 and TRBJ1-1; D call uncertain. Deletions cut 5 bases from V and 5 bases from J, with 15 bases between. Per germline, CDR1 LGHNA and CDR2 YNFKEQ. This CDR3 contains 14 residues. This CDR3 reads CASSAGGPGTEAFF. The CDR3 bases are TGTGCCAGCAGCGCTGGAGGCCCCGGTACTGAAGCTTTCTTT.

The chain carries TRBV6-6 and TRBJ2-7; no definite D call. The CDR3 extends over 13 amino acids. V was shortened by 4 bases and J by 6 bases, with 13 bases between the two germline ends. Germline V CDR1 and CDR2: MNHNY, SVGAGI (reference sequence). The CDR3 spells CASSFPNRAEQYF. CDR3 DNA sequence: TGTGCCAGCAGTTTCCCCAACCGAGCCGAGCAGTACTTC.

The genes are TRBV29-1 and TRBJ1-1, with D uncertain. The V and J ends lost 5 bases and 0 bases respectively, with 10 bases between them. In germline, CDR1 is SQVTM, CDR2 ANQGSEA. This CDR3 contains 13 residues. The CDR3 sequence: CSVREGMNTEAFF. As DNA, the CDR3 is TGCAGCGTTCGGGAGGGAATGAACACTGAAGCTTTCTTT.

The chain has TRBV5-1 and TRBJ1-1; TRBD1 is a possible D gene (5 bases). Germline CDR1 is SGHRS and CDR2 is YFSETQ. Trimming took off 2 bases at V and 1 base at J, with 9 bases between the two ends. CDR3 size: 14 residues. In nucleotides, the CDR3 is TGCGCCAGCAGCTTTAGTGGGGCGAACACTGAAGCTTTCTTT. Translation gives CASSFSGANTEAFF.

The chain uses TRBV12-1 and TRBJ1-5; the table's D call TRBD1 went unverified against the DNA. TRBV12-1 is given as a pseudogene. CDR3 length equals 21 residues. This CDR3 reads CASSPETRDSLIPSPNQPQHF. CDR3 bases: TGTGCCAGCAGCCCTGAAACCCGGGACAGCCTCATCCCTTCTCCTAATCAGCCCCAGCATTTT.

The chain joins TRBV10-2 to TRBJ1-1; the D gene is possibly TRBD1 (6 bases). Germline CDR1 and CDR2: WSHSY and SAAADI. Between the trimmed V and J ends, which lost 3 bases and 1 base, there was a span of 12 bases. The CDR3 has 15 residues. CDR3 bases: TGCGCCAGCAGTGACGGACAGAAAAGGAACACTGAAGCTTTCTTT. As protein: CASSDGQKRNTEAFF.

This clone was seen a few times. The rearrangement links TRBV7-2 to TRBJ1-5; no clear D. Trimming pared 1 base from V and 3 bases from J, leaving 7 bases between. This CDR3 spans 14 amino acids. Per germline, CDR1 SGHTA and CDR2 FQGNSA. Here the CDR3 DNA reads TGTGCCAGCAGCTTAGGGGGAGTCAATCAGCCCCAGCATTTT. This encodes CASSLGGVNQPQHF.

V usage is TRBV6-1 and J usage is TRBJ2-1; D remains ambiguous. With 2 bases removed from V and 7 bases from J, the gap between germline ends came to 18 bases. CDR1 and CDR2 from the germline V gene are MNHNS and SASEGT. This CDR3 spans 16 amino acids. The chain's CDR3 is CASSEFAAATRNEQFF. CDR3 nucleotides: TGTGCCAGCAGTGAATTCGCGGCAGCCACCCGGAATGAGCAGTTCTTC.

In DNA form, the CDR3 reads TGTGCCAGCAGCGGTAAGACGGGACAGCTGAACACTGAAGCTTTCTTT. Protein product: CASSGKTGQLNTEAFF. The chain recombines TRBV4-2 with TRBJ1-1; 7 bases are a match to TRBD1. Per the germline V gene, CDR1 is LGHNA and CDR2 is YNFKEQ. CDR3 length: 16 residues. The J segment lost 0 bases and the V segment lost 5 bases, leaving 9 bases of the junction unmatched.

The V gene is TRBV19, the J gene TRBJ1-4; D gene unclear. This CDR3 has 13 residues. V shed 3 bases and J shed 4 bases, with 6 bases lying between them. In germline, CDR1 is LNHDA, CDR2 SQIVND (reference sequence). The CDR3 DNA sequence: TGTGCCAGTAGTATGGCAGGTAATGAAAAACTGTTTTTT. This translates into CASSMAGNEKLFF.

This clone was observed once. The chain couples TRBV7-7 to TRBJ2-2, with a tentative D call TRBD2 (7 bases). Trimming took 5 bases from V and 1 from J, leaving 26 bases between them. The length of the CDR3 is 20 residues. Germline lookup yields CDR1 SSHAT and CDR2 FNYEAQ (reference sequence). CDR3: CASSPQEVLGGLLNTGELFF. CDR3 coding DNA: TGTGCCAGCAGCCCCCAAGAGGTTTTGGGGGGGCTTTTGAACACCGGGGAGCTGTTTTTT. The full variable domain, completed using reference TRBV7-7 and TRBJ2-2, is GAGVSQSPRYKVTKRGQDVTLRCDPISSHATLYWYQQALGQGPEFLTYFNYEAQPDKSGLPSDRFSAERPEGSISTLTIQRTEQRDSAMYRCASSPQEVLGGLLNTGELFFGEGSRLTVL.

V and J are TRBV19 and TRBJ1-5; maybe TRBD1 (5 bases). The CDR3 totals 15 residues. CDR1 is LNHDA and CDR2 is SQIVND in the germline V gene (reference sequence). Trimming took off 6 bases at V and 5 bases at J, with 17 bases between the two ends. The CDR3 sequence is CASRGPHDPHQPQHF. The CDR3, as DNA: TGTGCCAGTAGGGGGCCCCATGATCCTCATCAGCCCCAGCATTTT. The variable domain in full, completed from reference TRBV19 and TRBJ1-5, reads DGGITQSPKYLFRKEGQNVTLSCEQNLNHDAMYWYRQDPGQGLRLIYYSQIVNDFQKGDIAEGYSVSREKKESFPLTVTSAQKNPTAFYLCASRGPHDPHQPQHFGDGTRLSIL.

The chain couples TRBV6-5 to TRBJ1-1; D is possibly TRBD1 (5 bases). Germline CDR1 and CDR2: MNHEY and SVGAGI. V lost 4 bases, J lost 4 bases, and 13 bases lay in between. This CDR3 is 14 amino acids long. The CDR3, as DNA: TGTGCCAGCAGTTCGCTCGGGGGGTCCACTGAAGCTTTCTTT. It encodes CASSSLGGSTEAFF.

This clone has a handful of counts. J is TRBJ1-3 and V is TRBV29-1, with D perhaps matching TRBD1 (6 bases). Between the trimmed V and J ends, which lost 6 bases and 0 bases, there was a span of 12 bases. This CDR3 contains 14 residues. Germline V gives CDR1 SQVTM, CDR2 ANQGSEA. The CDR3 protein is CSVSDRASGNTIYF. CDR3 DNA sequence: TGCAGCGTCTCGGACAGAGCCTCTGGAAACACCATATATTTT.